A selection of T cell receptor beta chains follows, all from one sample in a study of post-analysis software for immune sequencing data. TCRdb fed the PCR reads into MiXCR, producing one record per CDR3 protein. The sample shows 820,000 or so distinct CDR3 sequences, approximately 57% of them seen only once. Sequenced: blood. These receptors came from a girl under 18 with multiple sclerosis. The CDR3 runs from the conserved cysteine through the conserved F or W. D genes are given only for firm matches. The size of a clone is reported for some rows only, either as once, few or many, or as a class for expanded clones.

V	J	D	size	CDR3	DNA
TRBV7-8	TRBJ1-5	NA	NA	CASSQHTGTTSNQPQHF	TGTGCCAGCAGCCAACATACCGGGACAACTAGCAATCAGCCCCAGCATTTT
TRBV6-1	TRBJ1-2	TRBD1	NA	CASSGQGAVGYGYTF	TGTGCCAGCAGTGGCCAGGGGGCGGTTGGCTATGGCTACACCTTC
TRBV20-1	TRBJ2-1	TRBD2	NA	CSALLAGGQSSYNEQFF	TGCAGTGCTTTACTAGCGGGAGGTCAGAGCTCCTACAATGAGCAGTTCTTC
TRBV3-1	TRBJ1-2	NA	NA	CASSQGTGSYGYTF	TGTGCCAGCAGCCAAGGGACCGGGAGCTATGGCTACACCTTC
TRBV14	TRBJ2-3	NA	NA	CASREGSGGRYTQYF	TGTGCCAGCAGAGAAGGATCTGGGGGGCGGTATACGCAGTATTTT
TRBV20-1	TRBJ2-1	TRBD1	NA	CSASDRGYNEQFF	TGCAGTGCTTCGGACAGGGGGTACAATGAGCAGTTCTTC
TRBV5-1	TRBJ2-7	NA	NA	CASSLELRGYEQYF	TGCGCCAGCAGCTTGGAGCTCAGGGGCTACGAGCAGTACTTC
TRBV12-3/TRBV12-4	TRBJ1-1	NA	once	CASSAEVEAFF	TGTGCCAGCAGTGCAGAGGTCGAAGCTTTCTTT
TRBV5-1	TRBJ2-5	TRBD1	NA	CASSQHRGRETQYF	TGCGCCAGCAGCCAGCACAGGGGCAGAGAGACCCAGTACTTC
TRBV20-1	TRBJ2-5	TRBD2	once	CSTSRARTSWETQYF	TGCAGTACCAGCCGCGCCCGGACTAGTTGGGAGACCCAGTACTTC
TRBV6-5	TRBJ2-1	NA	NA	CAGRPRTDYNEQFF	TGTGCCGGCAGGCCCCGCACTGACTACAATGAGCAGTTCTTC
TRBV28	TRBJ2-7	TRBD2	NA	CASRDGTSVAYEQYF	TGTGCCAGCCGAGACGGGACTAGCGTGGCCTACGAGCAGTACTTC
TRBV20-1	TRBJ2-3	TRBD1	NA	CSAQWGRGHPYSTDTQYF	TGCAGTGCTCAGTGGGGCAGGGGGCACCCCTATAGCACAGATACGCAGTATTTT
TRBV12-3/TRBV12-4	TRBJ2-7	NA	NA	CASSLSGDPSYEQYF	TGTGCCAGCAGTTTGTCCGGGGACCCCTCCTACGAGCAGTACTTC
TRBV5-5	TRBJ2-7	NA	few	CTSSFLATYEQYF	TGTACCAGCAGCTTCCTAGCGACCTACGAGCAGTACTTC
TRBV5-6	TRBJ2-7	NA	NA	CASSLKVGPILSYEQYF	TGTGCCAGCAGCTTAAAAGTGGGACCCATCCTCTCCTACGAGCAGTACTTC
TRBV20-1	TRBJ2-7	TRBD2	few	CSARQSGKLSYEQYF	TGCAGTGCTAGACAGAGCGGGAAACTCTCCTACGAGCAGTACTTC
TRBV19	TRBJ1-5	TRBD1	NA	CASSDRVPIPQHF	TGTGCCAGTAGTGACAGGGTACCAATCCCCCAGCATTTT
TRBV12-3/TRBV12-4	TRBJ2-1	NA	NA	CASSLLRGTEQFF	TGTGCCAGCAGTTTGTTGCGGGGCACGGAGCAGTTCTTC
TRBV7-9	TRBJ2-4	TRBD2	NA	CASSPLADLAKNIQYF	TGTGCCAGCAGCCCCCTAGCGGACTTAGCCAAAAACATTCAGTACTTC
TRBV6-6	TRBJ2-6	NA	few	CASSRDLFNVLTF	TGTGCCAGCAGCCGGGACCTCTTCAACGTCCTGACTTTC
TRBV9	TRBJ1-2	NA	few	CASSVEWRGYTF	TGTGCCAGCAGCGTAGAATGGCGTGGCTACACCTTC
TRBV20-1	TRBJ2-7	TRBD2	few	CSAGGDSGNPYEQYF	TGCAGTGCTGGGGGGGATAGCGGGAACCCCTACGAGCAGTACTTC
TRBV29-1	TRBJ2-3	NA	NA	CSVEEGADTQYF	TGCAGCGTTGAAGAAGGGGCAGATACGCAGTATTTT
TRBV7-9	TRBJ2-6	NA	NA	CASSPRDVGHSGANVLTF	TGTGCCAGCAGCCCCCGGGACGTAGGACACTCTGGGGCCAACGTCCTGACTTTC
TRBV27	TRBJ1-1	TRBD1	NA	CASSLYGQGAYTEAFF	TGTGCCAGCAGTTTATACGGACAGGGGGCATACACTGAAGCTTTCTTT
TRBV10-3	TRBJ1-2	NA	NA	CAISFSGHYGYTF	TGTGCCATCAGTTTTTCAGGCCACTATGGCTACACCTTC
TRBV5-1	TRBJ2-7	TRBD1	few	CASSLGQGANEQYF	TGCGCCAGCAGCCTCGGACAGGGGGCGAATGAGCAGTACTTC
TRBV20-1	TRBJ2-7	TRBD1	NA	CSVDSGTGFGHEQYF	TGCAGTGTAGATTCTGGGACAGGGTTTGGTCACGAGCAGTACTTC
TRBV5-1	TRBJ2-3	TRBD1	NA	CASSPLDRVDTQYF	TGCGCCAGCAGCCCTTTGGACAGGGTCGATACGCAGTATTTT
TRBV7-3	TRBJ2-3	NA	few	CASSLHPDTQYF	TGTGCCAGCAGCTTACACCCAGATACGCAGTATTTT
TRBV7-3	TRBJ2-3	NA	few	CASSLWRRDTQYF	TGTGCCAGCAGCTTATGGCGCCGAGATACGCAGTATTTT
TRBV7-2	TRBJ2-7	TRBD2	NA	CASRVTSGASTYEQYF	TGTGCCAGCAGGGTAACTAGCGGGGCATCCACTTACGAGCAGTACTTC
TRBV4-1	TRBJ2-5	NA	NA	CASSQESKGETQYF	TGCGCCAGCAGCCAAGAGTCGAAAGGGGAGACCCAGTACTTC
TRBV20-1	TRBJ2-7	TRBD2	NA	CSASTSGEDYVYEQYF	TGCAGTGCTAGCACTAGCGGGGAAGATTACGTATACGAGCAGTACTTC
TRBV7-9	TRBJ2-5	NA	NA	CATRGGETQYF	TGTGCTACGAGGGGCGGGGAGACCCAGTACTTC
TRBV11-2	TRBJ2-2	NA	NA	CASSLEAKDVGGHVGELFF	TGTGCCAGCAGCTTAGAGGCGAAGGATGTGGGGGGCCATGTCGGGGAGCTGTTTTTT
TRBV5-1	TRBJ2-1	NA	NA	CASSLEQGRIEQFF	TGCGCCAGCAGCTTGGAACAGGGACGAATCGAGCAGTTCTTC
TRBV5-5	TRBJ1-2	TRBD1	many	CASSLADRGSGGYTF	TGTGCCAGCAGCTTGGCAGACAGGGGGTCCGGTGGCTACACCTTC
TRBV29-1	TRBJ2-5	NA	few	CSVAGSQETQYF	TGCAGCGTTGCGGGCTCCCAAGAGACCCAGTACTTC
TRBV20-1	TRBJ1-2	TRBD1	NA	CSARVGQGYGYTF	TGCAGTGCTAGAGTTGGACAGGGCTATGGCTACACCTTC
TRBV12-3/TRBV12-4	TRBJ1-2	TRBD1	few	CASSFGTGVYGYTF	TGTGCCAGCAGTTTTGGGACAGGCGTCTATGGCTACACCTTC
TRBV5-1	TRBJ2-5	TRBD2	NA	CASSAGDRRFQETQYF	TGCGCCAGCAGCGCGGGGGACCGTAGATTCCAAGAGACCCAGTACTTC
TRBV25-1	TRBJ2-7	NA	NA	CASSGGFPYYEQYF	TGTGCCAGCAGTGGGGGATTCCCCTACTACGAGCAGTACTTC
TRBV24-1	TRBJ2-7	TRBD1	NA	CATSDSRTGGYEQYF	TGTGCCACCAGTGATTCGAGGACAGGGGGGTACGAGCAGTACTTC
TRBV7-2	TRBJ2-7	NA	NA	CASSLEGSLHEQYF	TGTGCCAGCAGCTTAGAGGGCAGTTTACACGAGCAGTACTTC
TRBV10-3	TRBJ2-7	TRBD2	NA	CAISGETSGNSYEQYF	TGTGCCATCAGTGGTGAGACTAGCGGGAACTCCTACGAGCAGTACTTC
TRBV27	TRBJ2-1	TRBD2	NA	CASSLRLAGAVNEQFF	TGTGCCAGCAGTCTCCGACTAGCGGGAGCGGTAAATGAGCAGTTCTTC
TRBV13	TRBJ1-2	NA	NA	CASSLRMETGPYGYTF	TGTGCCAGCAGCTTAAGGATGGAGACAGGACCTTATGGCTACACCTTC
TRBV6-2/TRBV6-3	TRBJ1-6	NA	NA	CASTDRNSPLHF	TGTGCCAGCACGGACAGAAATTCACCCCTCCACTTT
TRBV20-1	TRBJ2-7	NA	NA	CSASPGSSTYEQYF	TGCAGTGCTAGCCCCGGGTCTAGTACCTACGAGCAGTACTTC
TRBV3-1	TRBJ2-7	NA	once	CASSQDPRFYEQYF	TGTGCCAGCAGCCAAGACCCCCGGTTCTACGAGCAGTACTTC
TRBV6-6	TRBJ2-1	TRBD2	few	CAHSLAAYNEQFF	TGTGCCCACTCACTAGCGGCGTACAATGAGCAGTTCTTC
TRBV6-1	TRBJ2-4	NA	NA	CASSEGLAKNIQYF	TGTGCCAGCAGTGAAGGCCTAGCCAAAAACATTCAGTACTTC